The 32 T cell receptor beta chains reported below all come from one sample, sequenced in a study of blood T cell repertoires in COVID-19 (dated by TCRdb to 2018 to 2020). Libraries were prepared through the immunoSEQ multiplex PCR assay. Imported from immuneACCESS, the table was reduced by TCRdb to in-frame sequences with V and J called. These copies leave out some clones; in studies compared against another copy, an unresolved V gene accounts for under half, and the cause of the remainder is not known. The sample table holds fewer than 150,000 clones, of which about 88% were seen once. The leading ten clones occupy about 10% of the sample. The sample comprised peripheral blood. These receptors originate from a man aged 45-65 years with active or convalescent COVID-19.

This clone was counted once. The chain couples TRBV28 to TRBJ2-1; 9 bases line up with TRBD1. This CDR3 contains 16 residues. Trimming at V came to 4 bases and at J to 7 bases, leaving 11 bases not matched to a gene. Germline lookup yields CDR1 MDHEN and CDR2 SYDVKM. The CDR3 here is CASSSHGGQGFNEQFF. Here the CDR3 DNA reads TGTGCCAGCAGTTCCCACGGCGGACAGGGGTTTAATGAGCAGTTCTTC. The full variable domain, in which reference TRBV28 and TRBJ2-1 provide the parts outside the CDR3, is DVKVTQSSRYLVKRTGEKVFLECVQDMDHENMFWYRQDPGLGLRLIYFSYDVKMKEKGDIPEGYSVSREKKERFSLILESASTNQTSMYLCASSSHGGQGFNEQFFGPGTRLTVL.

This clone was detected only a few times. The chain combines TRBV11-2 with TRBJ2-1; possible D gene TRBD2, 5 bases. Germline V gives CDR1 SGHAT, CDR2 FQNNGV. The CDR3 totals 16 residues. V dropped 3 bases and J dropped 7 bases, with 19 bases sitting between them. CDR3 in DNA: TGTGCCAGCAGCTTCCTAAGAGGGAGAACGCGGAATGAGCAGTTCTTC. Amino acid sequence: CASSFLRGRTRNEQFF.

CDR3 sequence: CASSLALAGVNEQYF. Written as DNA, the CDR3 is TGCGCCAGCAGCTTGGCTCTAGCGGGAGTAAACGAGCAGTACTTC. This rearrangement joins TRBV5-1 to TRBJ2-7, with 10 bases matching TRBD2. The CDR3 is 15 amino acids. V lost 0 bases to trimming and J lost 5 bases; unmatched junction nucleotides: 5. Germline assignment: CDR1 SGHRS and CDR2 YFSETQ.

This clone was counted only a few times. The chain is built from TRBV6-5 and TRBJ2-3; D gene unclear. Trimming took off 4 bases at V and 2 bases at J, with 13 bases between the two ends. CDR1 and CDR2 (germline): MNHEY, SVGAGI. There are 15 residues in the CDR3. The chain's CDR3 is CASSSRNRATDTQYF. Here the CDR3 DNA reads TGTGCCAGCAGTTCCCGCAACCGAGCCACAGATACGCAGTATTTT.

The V gene is TRBV6-5, the J gene TRBJ1-5; 7 nucleotides line up with TRBD1. CDR3 length equals 14 residues. Germline values: CDR1 MNHEY, CDR2 SVGAGI. The V segment lost 5 bases and the J segment 3 bases; nucleotides outside the gene matches: 4. CDR3 region: CASSPQGNNQPQHF. DNA of the CDR3: TGTGCCAGCAGTCCACAGGGGAACAATCAGCCCCAGCATTTT.

This clone came up a few times. Here the CDR3 reads CASSPWRETDTQYF. CDR3 DNA: TGTGCCAGTAGTCCTTGGCGGGAAACAGATACGCAGTATTTT. The chain combines TRBV19 with TRBJ2-3; the D gene is possibly TRBD2 (6 bases). This CDR3 region has 14 residues. The germline V gene encodes CDR1 LNHDA and CDR2 SQIVND (reference sequence). V gave up 5 bases and J gave up 3 bases, with 12 bases separating them.

The chain carries TRBV28 and TRBJ2-7, with D possibly TRBD2 on 7 matching bases. The V and J ends lost 3 bases and 6 bases respectively, with 12 bases between them. Per germline, CDR1 MDHEN and CDR2 SYDVKM. This CDR3 is built from 13 residues. CDR3 region: CASSLVRGGEQYF. The CDR3 DNA reads as TGTGCCAGCAGTTTGGTTAGGGGGGGCGAGCAGTACTTC.

The chain employs TRBV5-1 and TRBJ1-1; D is uncertain. Trimming stripped 0 bases from V and 0 bases from J, with 12 bases between. This CDR3 region has 16 residues. Germline values: CDR1 SGHRS, CDR2 YFSETQ. This CDR3 reads CASSLGGLRLNTEAFF. The CDR3 nucleotides are TGCGCCAGCAGCTTGGGAGGTCTGAGACTGAACACTGAAGCTTTCTTT.

This clone was seen a handful of times. The chain employs TRBV5-1 and TRBJ2-1; 10 bases line up with TRBD1. In germline, CDR1 is SGHRS, CDR2 YFSETQ. V trimming: 4 bases; J trimming: 4 bases; junction bases outside the gene matches: 8. The CDR3 has 16 amino acids. The DNA of the CDR3 is TGCGCCAGCAGCCCGGGAGACAGGGGGCGTTACAATGAGCAGTTCTTC. Translating gives CASSPGDRGRYNEQFF.

The chain links TRBV28 to TRBJ2-1; 12 bases agree with TRBD2. This CDR3 is 16 amino acids long. With V trimmed by 5 bases and J by 4 bases, 6 bases remained unmatched. Germline values: CDR1 MDHEN, CDR2 SYDVKM. This CDR3 reads CASSPSGLAGYNEQFF. CDR3 DNA: TGTGCCAGCAGTCCCTCGGGACTAGCGGGTTACAATGAGCAGTTCTTC.

The CDR3 bases are TGTGCCAGCAGCTTAGCGGACAGTCGTTCAGAAAAACTGTTTTTT. It specifies CASSLADSRSEKLFF. The chain couples TRBV11-2 to TRBJ1-4; possibly TRBD1 for D (6 bases). The CDR3 consists of 15 residues. CDR1 and CDR2 (germline): SGHAT, FQNNGV. V was cut by 1 base and J by 8 bases, with 14 bases left in between.

This clone was seen once. The chain links TRBV6-6 to TRBJ2-7, with a tentative D call TRBD2 (5 bases). Germline CDR1 MNHNY, CDR2 SVGAGI (reference sequence). CDR3 length: 13 amino acids. V lost 6 bases and J lost 2, with 11 bases in between. CDR3 sequence reads: CASSPLGAYEQYF. The CDR3 region has the DNA TGTGCCAGCAGCCCCCTGGGAGCCTACGAGCAGTACTTC.

The chain joins TRBV7-9 to TRBJ1-4; D is unresolved. CDR3 length: 11 residues. Germline lookup yields CDR1 SEHNR and CDR2 FQNEAQ (reference sequence). V gave up 8 bases and J gave up 5 bases, with 6 bases separating them. CDR3 nucleotides: TGTGCCAGCCTACAGAATGAAAAACTGTTTTTT. Amino acid sequence: CASLQNEKLFF.

The chain combines TRBV19 with TRBJ2-7; D is unclear. This CDR3 spans 13 amino acids. The germline V gene has CDR1 LNHDA and CDR2 SQIVND (reference sequence). Trimming removed 0 bases from V and 0 bases from J, with 3 bases in between. The CDR3 protein is CASSIDHSYEQYF. The CDR3 nucleotides read TGTGCCAGTAGTATAGATCACTCCTACGAGCAGTACTTC.

The rearrangement uses TRBV6-5 and TRBJ1-2; 7 bases map to TRBD1. The CDR3 loop spans 12 amino acids. J was trimmed by 7 bases and V by 7 bases; bases with no gene match: 6. Germline lookup yields CDR1 MNHEY and CDR2 SVGAGI. CDR3 in amino acids: CASNSGGFGYTF. DNA of the CDR3: TGTGCCAGCAACTCAGGGGGGTTTGGCTACACCTTC.

J is TRBJ1-6 and V is TRBV9; 8 bases match TRBD1. Germline values: CDR1 SGDLS, CDR2 YYNGEE. This CDR3 spans 16 amino acids. The junction had 6 bases not matched to a gene; V was cut back by 2 bases and J by 5 bases. Here the CDR3 reads CASSVDRVMNNSPLHF. The CDR3 nucleotides read TGTGCCAGCAGCGTGGACAGGGTGATGAATAATTCACCCCTCCACTTT.

The chain combines TRBV6-1 with TRBJ2-3; 8 nucleotides align to TRBD2. The CDR3 consists of 16 residues. Trimming removed 3 bases from V and 6 bases from J; junction bases left unmatched: 11. Germline-derived CDR1 and CDR2 are MNHNS and SASEGT. CDR3 coding DNA: TGTGCCAGCAGTGATCTGGCTAGCGGGTATTCTGATACGCAGTATTTT. This encodes CASSDLASGYSDTQYF.

V gene TRBV2 combines with J gene TRBJ2-3; D possibly corresponds to TRBD1 (5 bases). V shed 8 bases and J shed 9 bases, with 18 bases lying between them. The CDR3 length is 13 residues. Germline lookup yields CDR1 SNHLY and CDR2 FYNNEI. The CDR3 sequence: CASGPGPPGTQYF. The CDR3 region has the DNA TGTGCCAGCGGTCCGGGCCCCCCAGGGACGCAGTATTTT. Full variable domain (outside the CDR3, taken from reference TRBV2 and TRBJ2-3): EPEVTQTPSHQVTQMGQEVILRCVPISNHLYFYWYRQILGQKVEFLVSFYNNEISEKSEIFDDQFSVERPDGSNFTLKIRSTKLEDSAMYFCASGPGPPGTQYFGPGTRLTVL.

The J gene is TRBJ1-5, the V gene TRBV30; 10 nucleotides align to TRBD1. Germline V gives CDR1 GTSNPN, CDR2 SVGIG (reference sequence). The V and J ends lost 2 bases and 0 bases, in that order; junction bases with no gene match: 4. The CDR3 loop spans 16 amino acids. The DNA for the CDR3 is TGTGCCTGGAGTAACGGACAGGGGGTTAGCAATCAGCCCCAGCATTTT. It codes for CAWSNGQGVSNQPQHF.

The J gene is TRBJ2-1, the V gene TRBV4-1, with TRBD2 identical over 9 bases. The ends lost 1 base at V and 2 bases at J; junction bases unmatched: 0. Germline CDR1 and CDR2: MGHRA and YSYEKL. The CDR3 has 15 amino acids. The CDR3 sequence is CASSQVAGAYNEQFF. The CDR3 DNA sequence: TGCGCCAGCAGCCAAGTAGCGGGAGCCTACAATGAGCAGTTCTTC.

The chain links TRBV28 to TRBJ2-2, with 10 nucleotides matching TRBD1. Germline lookup yields CDR1 MDHEN and CDR2 SYDVKM. Trimming at V came to 5 bases and at J to 4 bases, leaving 7 bases not matched to a gene. CDR3 length equals 16 residues. The DNA for the CDR3 is TGTGCCAGCAGTCCTAGAGGACAGGGGGGCACCGGGGAGCTGTTTTTT. It is translated as CASSPRGQGGTGELFF.

On this clone: Other DNA variants within this sample encode the same CDR3. The V and J genes are TRBV11-2 and TRBJ2-7; no reliable D call. Looked up from germline, CDR1 is SGHAT and CDR2 is FQNNGV. Trimming pared 5 bases from V and 7 bases from J, leaving 9 bases between. The length of the CDR3 is 11 residues. CDR3 loop: CASSPSLEQYF. The CDR3 DNA sequence: TGTGCCAGCAGCCCCTCTTTGGAGCAGTACTTC.

This chain links TRBV28 with TRBJ2-7, with D perhaps TRBD1 (5 bases). CDR3 length: 13 amino acids. Between the trimmed V and J ends, which lost 2 bases and 5 bases, there was a span of 10 bases. Per germline, CDR1 MDHEN and CDR2 SYDVKM. CDR3 region: CASSLGSRDEQYF. Here the CDR3 DNA reads TGTGCCAGCAGTTTAGGGTCCAGGGACGAGCAGTACTTC.

The rearrangement uses TRBV11-2 and TRBJ2-5, with unresolved D. V shed 4 bases and J shed 5 bases, with 17 bases lying between them. Germline V gene lookup returns CDR1 SGHAT and CDR2 FQNNGV. The CDR3 has 15 residues. CDR3 coding DNA: TGTGCCAGCAGCTCTACCCACGGCGGTAGCGAGACCCAGTACTTC. This translates into CASSSTHGGSETQYF.

The chain uses TRBV4-3 and TRBJ2-1, with 7 bases identical to TRBD2. The CDR3 has 15 residues. Germline CDR1 and CDR2: LGHNA and YSLEER. Trimming cost V 0 bases and J 10 bases; bases outside gene matches: 9. CDR3: CASSQDALGGTEQFF. CDR3 coding DNA: TGCGCCAGCAGCCAAGACGCCCTGGGGGGGACCGAGCAGTTCTTC.

This chain joins TRBV7-2 and TRBJ1-2, with D hard to call. The CDR3 has 13 residues. Germline V gene lookup returns CDR1 SGHTA and CDR2 FQGNSA. Trimming pared 5 bases from V and 8 bases from J, leaving 15 bases between. CDR3 nucleotide sequence: TGTGCCAGCAGCCTCGACTTAAACGGGGGCTACACCTTC. This sequence encodes CASSLDLNGGYTF.

In this sample, this clone turned up a few times. J is TRBJ1-5 and V is TRBV28, with D hard to call. V was pared by 3 bases and J by 6 bases, with 18 bases between. Germline CDR1 and CDR2: MDHEN and SYDVKM. The CDR3 has 16 residues. The CDR3 DNA sequence: TGTGCCAGCAGTTTGGGCGTGTGGAGGAGAGGTCAGCCCCAGCATTTT. Residues: CASSLGVWRRGQPQHF. The entire variable domain, with the rest obtained from reference TRBV28 and TRBJ1-5, is as follows: DVKVTQSSRYLVKRTGEKVFLECVQDMDHENMFWYRQDPGLGLRLIYFSYDVKMKEKGDIPEGYSVSREKKERFSLILESASTNQTSMYLCASSLGVWRRGQPQHFGDGTRLSIL.

This clone has a single count. The V and J genes are TRBV5-1 and TRBJ2-5; 10 nucleotides match TRBD2. V dropped 4 bases and J dropped 1; count of bases not matched to a gene: 7. The CDR3 is 16 amino acids. Looked up from germline, CDR1 is SGHRS and CDR2 is YFSETQ. CDR3 DNA sequence: TGCGCCAGCAGCCTCGGACTAGCGGTGACCCAAGAGACCCAGTACTTC. Translation: CASSLGLAVTQETQYF. Looking up the rest from reference TRBV5-1 and TRBJ2-5 gives the full variable domain: KAGVTQTPRYLIKTRGQQVTLSCSPISGHRSVSWYQQTPGQGLQFLFEYFSETQRNKGNFPGRFSGRQFSNSRSEMNVSTLELGDSALYLCASSLGLAVTQETQYFGPGTRLLVL.

This sequence joins TRBV19 and TRBJ1-5, with 7 positions matching TRBD1. The CDR3 runs 17 residues. J was trimmed by 1 base and V by 3 bases; bases with no gene match: 9. Germline lookup yields CDR1 LNHDA and CDR2 SQIVND (reference sequence). CDR3 nucleotide sequence: TGTGCCAGTAGTATGGGACAGATATATAAGAGCAATCAGCCCCAGCATTTT. This gives the protein CASSMGQIYKSNQPQHF. Filled out from reference TRBV19 and TRBJ1-5, the complete variable domain reads DGGITQSPKYLFRKEGQNVTLSCEQNLNHDAMYWYRQDPGQGLRLIYYSQIVNDFQKGDIAEGYSVSREKKESFPLTVTSAQKNPTAFYLCASSMGQIYKSNQPQHFGDGTRLSIL.

The rearrangement uses TRBV11-2 and TRBJ2-7; 8 bases fit TRBD1. Looked up from germline, CDR1 is SGHAT and CDR2 is FQNNGV. Trimming removed 7 bases from V and 0 bases from J; junction bases left unmatched: 5. CDR3 length equals 14 residues. CDR3 region: CASIRQGSSYEQYF. DNA of the CDR3: TGTGCCAGCATCAGACAGGGGAGCTCCTACGAGCAGTACTTC.

The chain links TRBV19 to TRBJ2-6; tentative D call: TRBD1 (5 bases). The V gene lost 7 bases and the J gene lost 0 bases, with 10 bases spanning the gap. CDR3 length: 15 amino acids. Germline values: CDR1 LNHDA, CDR2 SQIVND (reference sequence). CDR3 region: CASTRQYSGANVLTF. CDR3 in DNA: TGTGCCAGTACCCGACAGTACTCTGGGGCCAACGTCCTGACTTTC.

The V gene is TRBV21-1, the J gene TRBJ2-7; the D call of TRBD2 is as the table states it, not checked on the DNA. TRBV21-1 is a documented pseudogene. The CDR3 consists of 16 residues. This CDR3 reads CASSKRSSGSTDEQYF. CDR3 nucleotides: TGTGCCAGCAGCAAACGGTCTAGCGGGAGTACCGACGAGCAGTACTTC.